This is a list of T cell receptor beta chains from one sample in a study of control samples from healthy donors and cancer patients. Produced via immunoSEQ multiplex PCR; TCRdb's table is partial and in-frame only. The table records over 150,000 clones, 90% to 95% of them present only once. Sequenced material: PBMCs. Source of these receptors: a man aged 55 to 70 with colorectal cancer. The CDR3 runs from the conserved cysteine through the conserved F or W. D genes are given only for firm matches. Expanded clones are given a class, and other clones once, few, many or no size at all.

J: TRBJ2-1; size: NA; V: TRBV4-3; D: NA; DNA: TGCGCCAGCAGCCATTTTAGGAGGGATGAGCAGTTCTTC; CDR3: CASSHFRRDEQFF
J: TRBJ2-1; size: NA; V: TRBV3-1/TRBV3-2; D: NA; DNA: TGTGCCAGCAGCCATCCTTCTTACAATGAGCAGTTCTTC; CDR3: CASSHPSYNEQFF
J: TRBJ1-6; size: NA; V: TRBV25-1; D: NA; DNA: TGTGCCAGCAGTGAAGGTGGGGTATCTTCACCCCTCCACTTT; CDR3: CASSEGGVSSPLHF
J: TRBJ2-5; size: NA; V: TRBV5-5; D: NA; DNA: TGTGCCAGCAGCCCCGGGACGGTCCAAGAGACCCAGTACTTC; CDR3: CASSPGTVQETQYF
J: TRBJ2-5; size: NA; V: TRBV27; D: NA; DNA: TGTGCCAGCAGTCCCCAAGCGGCATGGAAGACCCAGTACTTC; CDR3: CASSPQAAWKTQYF
J: TRBJ2-7; size: NA; V: TRBV5-5; D: TRBD1; DNA: TGTGCCAGCAGCTTCGGGGACAGGGATATCGACGAGCAGTACTTC; CDR3: CASSFGDRDIDEQYF
J: TRBJ2-3; size: NA; V: TRBV9; D: NA; DNA: TGTGCCAGCAGCGTAACCCGGAGCACAGATACGCAGTATTTT; CDR3: CASSVTRSTDTQYF
J: TRBJ1-1; size: NA; V: TRBV5-1; D: NA; DNA: TGCGCCAGCAGTGACAGAACGAACACTGAAGCTTTCTTT; CDR3: CASSDRTNTEAFF
J: TRBJ2-1; size: NA; V: TRBV7-2; D: TRBD2; DNA: TGTGCCAGCCTCTTGACTAGCGGGGGGGCGAATGAGCAGTTCTTC; CDR3: CASLLTSGGANEQFF
J: TRBJ2-3; size: few; V: TRBV5-6; D: TRBD1; DNA: TGTGCCAGCAGCTTGGCGACAGGGGGCATCGCAGATACGCAGTATTTT; CDR3: CASSLATGGIADTQYF
J: TRBJ1-1; size: NA; V: TRBV29-1; D: NA; DNA: TGCAGCGTACAACAGGGAGACACTGAAGCTTTCTTT; CDR3: CSVQQGDTEAFF
J: TRBJ1-1; size: NA; V: TRBV12-3/TRBV12-4; D: NA; DNA: TGTGCCAGCAGACTTTCCACTGAAGCTTTCTTT; CDR3: CASRLSTEAFF